This T cell receptor beta chain was captured by sequencing in a study of blood T cell repertoires in COVID-19. Study details: COVID-19 samples, acute and convalescent, were from the United States, Italy and Spain. In each case, the material was cDNA or gDNA derived from T cells, B-cell-depleted T cells, or PBMCs.

Enrolled during active infection, Seattle patients were then followed longitudinally. This CDR3 is built from 16 residues. The table came from immunoSEQ multiplex PCR; TCRdb's copy has only in-frame clones and leaves some out. The table has under 250,000 clones, 86% seen once. Specimen: peripheral blood. The origin of this receptor is a man over 45 with COVID-19, enrolled during active disease. V and J are TRBV21-1 and TRBJ1-3; the table's D call, TRBD1, has no DNA check behind it. TRBV21-1 is listed as a pseudogene. The CDR3 nucleotides are TGTGCCAGCAGCAGACAGGGTACCGGCTCTGGAAACACCATATATTTT. Translation gives CASSRQGTGSGNTIYF.